This record looks at one T cell receptor (beta chain) sequence and its context. The time point denotes: patch test 1, 2 weeks after DPC sensitization. The treatment was: therapeutic diphenylcyclopropenone sensitization with weekly scalp DPC. These data come from a study of human T cells and chemical hapten exposure. Study details: Donors were sensitized with 2% DPC on the upper inner arm.

Attachment of unique molecular identifiers to individual cDNA molecules was performed in the library. TCRdb used MiXCR to reprocess the RACE reads, holding one entry per CDR3 protein. The sample has 75,000 to 95,000 distinct CDR3 sequences; around 11% are singletons. The origin of this receptor is a woman aged 55-69 years with alopecia areata. Some clones in this sample may be carry-over from other donors' samples. The source was whole blood, collected in connection with sensitization to the hapten diphenylcyclopropenone (DPC).

The CDR3 reads CASSYLGLATDTQYF. The CDR3, as DNA: TGTGCCAGCAGTTACTTGGGTTTGGCCACAGATACGCAGTATTTT. The genes are TRBV6-5 and TRBJ2-3; D is unresolved. The CDR3 is 15 residues long. CDR1 and CDR2 from the germline V gene are MNHEY and SVGAGI. V dropped 1 base and J dropped 2 bases, with 10 bases sitting between them.